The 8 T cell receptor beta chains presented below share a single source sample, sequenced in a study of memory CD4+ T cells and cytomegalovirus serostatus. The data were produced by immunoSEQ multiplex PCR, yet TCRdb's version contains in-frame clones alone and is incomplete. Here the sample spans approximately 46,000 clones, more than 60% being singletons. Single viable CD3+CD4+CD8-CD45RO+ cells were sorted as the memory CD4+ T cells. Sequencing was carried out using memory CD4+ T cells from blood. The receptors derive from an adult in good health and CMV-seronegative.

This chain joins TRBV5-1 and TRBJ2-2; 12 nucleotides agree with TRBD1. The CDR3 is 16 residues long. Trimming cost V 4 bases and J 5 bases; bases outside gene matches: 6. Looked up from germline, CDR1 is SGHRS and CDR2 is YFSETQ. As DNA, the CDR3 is TGCGCCAGCAGCGCGGGACAGGGGGCGGGGACCGGGGAGCTGTTTTTT. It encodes CASSAGQGAGTGELFF.

In DNA, the CDR3 is TGTGCCAGCAGCTTAGGGGGGGCGCTTGAGGAGACCCAGTACTTC. Its protein product is CASSLGGALEETQYF. This sequence joins TRBV7-2 and TRBJ2-5; D possibly uses TRBD1 or TRBD2 (6 bases each). V was cut by 1 base and J by 5 bases, with 14 bases left in between. The CDR3 covers 15 residues. CDR1 SGHTA and CDR2 FQGNSA come from the germline V gene.

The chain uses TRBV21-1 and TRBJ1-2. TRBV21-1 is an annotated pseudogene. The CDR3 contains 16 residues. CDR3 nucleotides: TGTGCCAGCAGCAAAGGAACGGGCAGAACGCTTTATGGCTACACCTTC. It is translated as CASSKGTGRTLYGYTF.

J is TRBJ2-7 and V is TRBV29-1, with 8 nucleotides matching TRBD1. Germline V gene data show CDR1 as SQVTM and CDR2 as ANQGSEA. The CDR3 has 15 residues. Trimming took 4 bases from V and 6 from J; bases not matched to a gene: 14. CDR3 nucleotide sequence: TGCAGCGTTGTGGGGATGGACAGGGTCACGGGCGAGCAGTACTTC. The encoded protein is CSVVGMDRVTGEQYF.

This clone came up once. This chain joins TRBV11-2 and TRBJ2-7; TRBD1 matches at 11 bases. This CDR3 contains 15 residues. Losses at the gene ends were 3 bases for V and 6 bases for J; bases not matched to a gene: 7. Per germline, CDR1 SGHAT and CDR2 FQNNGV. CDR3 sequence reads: CASSLGQGVPSEQYF. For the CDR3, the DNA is TGTGCCAGCAGCTTGGGACAGGGGGTCCCCTCCGAGCAGTACTTC.

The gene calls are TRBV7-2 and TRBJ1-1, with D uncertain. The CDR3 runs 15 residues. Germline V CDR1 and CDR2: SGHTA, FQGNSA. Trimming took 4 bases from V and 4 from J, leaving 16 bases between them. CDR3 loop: CASSSLFGWGTEAFF. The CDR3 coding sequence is TGTGCCAGCAGCTCCCTATTCGGTTGGGGCACTGAAGCTTTCTTT. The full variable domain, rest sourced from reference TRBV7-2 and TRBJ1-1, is GAGVSQSPSNKVTEKGKDVELRCDPISGHTALYWYRQSLGQGLEFLIYFQGNSAPDKSGLPSDRFSAERTGGSVSTLTIQRTQQEDSAVYLCASSSLFGWGTEAFFGQGTRLTVV.

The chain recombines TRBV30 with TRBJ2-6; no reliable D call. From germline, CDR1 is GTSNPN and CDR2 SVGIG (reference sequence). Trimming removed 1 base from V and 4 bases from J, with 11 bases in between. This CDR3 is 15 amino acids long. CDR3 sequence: CAWSEVRAGANVLTF. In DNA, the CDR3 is TGTGCCTGGAGTGAGGTCCGGGCCGGGGCCAACGTCCTGACTTTC.

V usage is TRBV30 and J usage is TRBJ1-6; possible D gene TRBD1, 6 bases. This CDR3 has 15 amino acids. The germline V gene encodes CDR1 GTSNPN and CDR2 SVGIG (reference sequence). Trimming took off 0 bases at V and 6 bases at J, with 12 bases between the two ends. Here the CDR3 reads CAWSVGGPSNSPLHF. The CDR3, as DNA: TGTGCCTGGAGTGTAGGGGGGCCCAGTAATTCACCCCTCCACTTT.